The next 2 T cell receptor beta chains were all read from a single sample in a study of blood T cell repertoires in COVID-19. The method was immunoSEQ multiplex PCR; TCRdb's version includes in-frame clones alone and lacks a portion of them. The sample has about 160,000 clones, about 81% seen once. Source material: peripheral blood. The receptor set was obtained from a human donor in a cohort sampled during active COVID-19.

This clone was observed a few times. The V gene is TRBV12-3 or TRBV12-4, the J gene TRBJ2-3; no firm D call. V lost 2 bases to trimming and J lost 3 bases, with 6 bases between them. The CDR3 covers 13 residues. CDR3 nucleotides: TGTGCCAGCAGTTTAACATATACAGATACGCAGTATTTT. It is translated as CASSLTYTDTQYF.

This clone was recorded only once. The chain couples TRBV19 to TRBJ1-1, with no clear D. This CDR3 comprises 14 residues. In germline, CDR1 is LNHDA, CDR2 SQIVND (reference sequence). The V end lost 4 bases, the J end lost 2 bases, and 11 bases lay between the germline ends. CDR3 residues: CASSTRESNTEAFF. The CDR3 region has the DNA TGTGCCAGTAGTACGAGGGAGAGCAACACTGAAGCTTTCTTT.